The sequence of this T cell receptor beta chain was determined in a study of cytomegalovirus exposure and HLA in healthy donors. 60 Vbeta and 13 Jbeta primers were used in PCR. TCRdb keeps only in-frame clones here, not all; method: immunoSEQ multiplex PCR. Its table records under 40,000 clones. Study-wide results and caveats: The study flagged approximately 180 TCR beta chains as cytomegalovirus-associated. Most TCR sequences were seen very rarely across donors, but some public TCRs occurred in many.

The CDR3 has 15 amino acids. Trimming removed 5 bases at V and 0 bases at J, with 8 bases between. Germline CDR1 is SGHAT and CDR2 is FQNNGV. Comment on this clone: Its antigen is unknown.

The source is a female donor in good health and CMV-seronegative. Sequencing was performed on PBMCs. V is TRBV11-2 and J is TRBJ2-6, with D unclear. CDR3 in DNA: TGTGCCAGCAGCCTCAGCGACTCTGGGGCCAACGTCCTGACTTTC. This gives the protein CASSLSDSGANVLTF.